The 14 T cell receptor beta chains reported below all come from one sample, sequenced in a study of blood T cell repertoires in COVID-19. Produced via immunoSEQ multiplex PCR; TCRdb's table is partial and in-frame only. The profile covers roughly 300,000 clones, with roughly 88% appearing a single time and about 2.3% taken by the ten largest. The specimen was PBMCs or T cells enriched from blood (not recorded which). These receptors all come from a woman aged 40 to 50 with acute COVID-19.

The rearrangement links TRBV28 to TRBJ1-5; D not certain. This CDR3 is 12 amino acids long. Germline-derived CDR1 and CDR2 are MDHEN and SYDVKM. Trimming left V 4 bases short and J 6 bases short, with 7 bases between. CDR3 protein: CASSSFPQPQHF. As DNA, the CDR3 is TGTGCCAGCAGTTCCTTTCCTCAGCCCCAGCATTTT.

The chain couples TRBV7-2 to TRBJ1-6; D is undetermined. This CDR3 region has 15 residues. Germline V CDR1 and CDR2: SGHTA, FQGNSA. V was clipped by 5 bases and J by 9 bases, with 17 bases between them. The CDR3 DNA sequence: TGTGCCAGCAGCGCCGGAGGGTTCGGGATTTCACCCCTCCACTTT. Residues: CASSAGGFGISPLHF.

This clone was observed once. V gene TRBV11-1 combines with J gene TRBJ2-1, with 7 bases aligning to TRBD1. There are 15 residues in the CDR3. The V and J ends lost 0 bases and 2 bases, in that order; junction bases with no gene match: 1. CDR1 is SGHAT, CDR2 FQDESV, per germline (reference sequence). CDR3 nucleotides: TGTGCCAGCAGCTTAGCAGGGGGCCCCTACAATGAGCAGTTCTTC. Protein sequence: CASSLAGGPYNEQFF.

The V and J genes are TRBV2 and TRBJ2-7, with a possible D match to TRBD2 (5 bases). The CDR3 runs to 10 residues. Germline-derived CDR1 and CDR2 are SNHLY and FYNNEI. Trimming stripped 4 bases from V and 9 bases from J, with 7 bases between. Written as DNA, the CDR3 is TGTGCCAGCAGTGTTGCGGGGCAGTACTTC. This translates into CASSVAGQYF.

The chain recombines TRBV7-9 with TRBJ1-2; TRBD1 is a possible D gene (5 bases). The V end lost 7 bases, the J end lost 0 bases, and 12 bases lay between the germline ends. The CDR3 spans 14 residues. Germline V gene lookup returns CDR1 SEHNR and CDR2 FQNEAQ (reference sequence). As DNA, the CDR3 is TGTGCCAGCACCGACAGCACCGCTAACTATGGCTACACCTTC. Translated, it gives CASTDSTANYGYTF.

The rearrangement uses TRBV28 and TRBJ1-6, with 10 bases aligning to TRBD1. Germline CDR1 is MDHEN and CDR2 is SYDVKM. The CDR3 covers 19 residues. With 5 bases clipped from V and 2 bases from J, the junction kept 12 bases outside the gene matches. CDR3 region: CASSISGQGMGTYNSPLHF. The DNA of the CDR3 is TGTGCCAGCAGTATCTCGGGACAGGGGATGGGTACCTATAATTCACCCCTCCACTTT.

CDR3 region: CASSYRLAGAYEQYF. The CDR3 DNA reads as TGTGCCAGCAGTTATCGTCTAGCGGGAGCTTACGAGCAGTACTTC. This chain joins TRBV27 and TRBJ2-7, with 10 positions matching TRBD2. This CDR3 region has 15 residues. Germline trimming cut 4 bases from V and 4 bases from J; bases unmatched to any gene: 7. CDR1 and CDR2 from the germline V gene are MNHEY and SMNVEV (reference sequence).

The rearrangement joins TRBV28 to TRBJ1-4, with 10 bases identical to TRBD1. Germline V lookup: CDR1 MDHEN, CDR2 SYDVKM. This CDR3 comprises 15 residues. The ends lost 2 bases at V and 6 bases at J; junction bases unmatched: 3. The CDR3 region is CASSLGGTGDEKLFF. CDR3 DNA sequence: TGTGCCAGCAGTTTAGGGGGGACAGGGGATGAAAAACTGTTTTTT. The whole variable domain, remainder taken from reference TRBV28 and TRBJ1-4, is DVKVTQSSRYLVKRTGEKVFLECVQDMDHENMFWYRQDPGLGLRLIYFSYDVKMKEKGDIPEGYSVSREKKERFSLILESASTNQTSMYLCASSLGGTGDEKLFFGSGTQLSVL.

This clone has a handful of counts. V and J are TRBV15 and TRBJ2-7, with D possibly being TRBD1 (7 bases). This CDR3 is built from 15 residues. The germline gives CDR1 LNHNV, CDR2 YYDKDF (reference sequence). Trimming removed 5 bases from V and 0 bases from J, with 14 bases in between. The CDR3 DNA is TGTGCCACCAGCCCCCCAGGGGGACTCTCCTACGAGCAGTACTTC. Translated, it gives CATSPPGGLSYEQYF.

The rearrangement uses TRBV11-2 and TRBJ2-1, with 8 bases that match TRBD2. The trim removed 4 bases at V and 6 bases at J, leaving 11 bases unmatched. Germline V CDR1 and CDR2: SGHAT, FQNNGV. This CDR3 contains 16 residues. CDR3 loop: CASSSPRGGYGNEQFF. The CDR3 coding sequence is TGTGCCAGCAGCTCGCCTCGGGGGGGTTATGGCAATGAGCAGTTCTTC.

The chain has TRBV2 and TRBJ2-3, with TRBD2 identical over 7 bases. From germline, CDR1 is SNHLY and CDR2 FYNNEI. CDR3 length equals 15 residues. V dropped 4 bases and J dropped 4; count of bases not matched to a gene: 8. CDR3 DNA sequence: TGTGCCAGCAGTGCCCAGCGGGGTGTGGCAGATACGCAGTATTTT. Encoded protein: CASSAQRGVADTQYF.

The chain employs TRBV4-1 and TRBJ2-4; D is ambiguous. In germline, CDR1 is MGHRA, CDR2 YSYEKL. This CDR3 has 16 amino acids. V was clipped by 3 bases and J by 5 bases, with 17 bases between them. DNA of the CDR3: TGCGCCAGCAGCCAGGTAGCTGAGACTCCTCAAAACATTCAGTACTTC. It translates to CASSQVAETPQNIQYF.

This chain joins TRBV5-4 and TRBJ2-6, with 7 nucleotides matching TRBD1. Unmatched junction bases numbered 4, after V lost 4 bases and J lost 0 bases. CDR1 and CDR2 (germline): SGHNT, YYREEE (reference sequence). The CDR3 loop spans 16 amino acids. CDR3 DNA sequence: TGTGCCAGCAGCGTGGGGACAGACTCTGGGGCCAACGTCCTGACTTTC. Protein sequence: CASSVGTDSGANVLTF.

The gene calls are TRBV7-3 and TRBJ1-5, with 7 bases lining up with TRBD1. The CDR3 contains 14 residues. The V gene's germline CDR1 is SGHTA and CDR2 FQGTGA. The V gene end was trimmed by 1 base and the J gene end by 4 bases; junction bases not matched to a gene: 1. The CDR3 DNA is TGTGCCAGCAGCTTAAGACAGGGAAATCAGCCCCAGCATTTT. It specifies CASSLRQGNQPQHF.